Shown below are 8 T cell receptor beta chains from a single sample sequenced in a study of beta chain features in type 1 diabetes. Findings and limits, study-wide: In all four CD4+ subsets, TCRB CDR3 length was significantly, moderately reduced in type 1 diabetes.

The investigators reverse transcribed all of the isolated RNA, so they sequenced expressed TCRB transcripts. Profiling relied on immunoSEQ multiplex PCR, and the TCRdb table lists in-frame clones only, not all of them. The data show 300,000 to 350,000 clones, about 13% seen once. For these receptors, no antigen is known. Sequencing was carried out using naive CD4+ T cells from blood. Every receptor here comes from a woman between 18 and 29 years old with type 1 diabetes.

The rearrangement links TRBV28 to TRBJ2-1; 12 positions match TRBD2. V gave up 3 bases and J gave up 3 bases; unmatched junction bases: 6. The CDR3 loop spans 17 amino acids. CDR1 MDHEN and CDR2 SYDVKM come from the germline V gene. The CDR3 bases are TGTGCCAGCAGTTTGACGGGACTAGCGGGCAACTACAATGAGCAGTTCTTC. Protein product: CASSLTGLAGNYNEQFF.

The J gene is TRBJ2-5, the V gene TRBV5-1, with D possibly matching TRBD2 (5 bases). V gave up 4 bases and J gave up 2 bases, with 9 bases separating them. The CDR3 contains 13 residues. Germline V gives CDR1 SGHRS, CDR2 YFSETQ. The DNA for the CDR3 is TGCGCCAGCAGCCCGACTACTCAAGAGACCCAGTACTTC. Translating it yields CASSPTTQETQYF.

V gene TRBV7-3 combines with J gene TRBJ2-2; a weak D match, TRBD1 (5 bases). The CDR3 length is 15 residues. With 5 bases removed from V and 6 bases from J, the gap between germline ends came to 16 bases. Germline loops: CDR1 SGHTA, CDR2 FQGTGA. CDR3 nucleotide sequence: TGTGCCAGCAGCCTAGGGTCAGGGTATCCCGGGGAGCTGTTTTTT. Amino acid sequence: CASSLGSGYPGELFF.

Note on this clone: Different DNA sequences within this sample yield the same CDR3. The CDR3 sequence is CASSIGLAGGETQYF. Here the CDR3 DNA reads TGTGCCAGTAGTATCGGGCTAGCGGGAGGAGAGACCCAGTACTTC. The chain carries TRBV19 and TRBJ2-5, with 11 nucleotides matching TRBD2. The CDR3 runs to 15 residues. Losses at the gene ends were 3 bases for V and 4 bases for J; bases not matched to a gene: 4. The germline V gene has CDR1 LNHDA and CDR2 SQIVND (reference sequence).

This clone has only a few counts. This chain links TRBV30 with TRBJ2-1; a weak D match, TRBD2 (6 bases). CDR1 and CDR2 (germline): GTSNPN, SVGIG (reference sequence). The CDR3 is 15 residues long. V was trimmed by 3 bases and J by 8 bases, leaving 20 bases between them. The CDR3 loop reads CAWSRRGFDNDEQFF. The CDR3 DNA follows: TGTGCCTGGAGCCGGAGGGGCTTCGACAATGATGAGCAGTTCTTC.

V and J are TRBV11-3 and TRBJ2-3, with D perhaps TRBD2 (5 bases). V lost 8 bases and J lost 2, with 14 bases in between. Germline V CDR1 and CDR2: SGHNT, YENEEA. This CDR3 has 14 residues. The CDR3: CASSGLILTDTQYF. CDR3 coding DNA: TGTGCCAGCTCCGGACTGATCCTCACAGATACGCAGTATTTT.

This chain links TRBV11-2 with TRBJ1-1; D may be TRBD1 (5 bases). From germline, CDR1 is SGHAT and CDR2 FQNNGV. V was clipped by 7 bases and J by 8 bases, with 17 bases between them. The CDR3 covers 13 residues. The CDR3 DNA sequence: TGTGCCAGCACCCCCGACCGGGGGAGGGAAGCTTTCTTT. Translation gives CASTPDRGREAFF.

This clone was detected a few times. The chain combines TRBV6-1 with TRBJ1-5, with a possible D match to TRBD1 (5 bases). CDR3 size: 15 residues. Germline V gene data show CDR1 as MNHNS and CDR2 as SASEGT. Trimming removed 6 bases from V and 3 bases from J, with 15 bases in between. The CDR3 region has the DNA TGTGCCAGCAGCGGAGACAGTCTCCCCAATCAGCCCCAGCATTTT. It codes for CASSGDSLPNQPQHF.